Listed here are 27 T cell receptor beta chains from one sample, sequenced in a study of shared clonotypes between healthy human individuals. TCRdb's table, derived via immunoSEQ multiplex PCR, lists solely in-frame clones and lacks some. The data contain nearly 1 million clones, 70% to 85% of them seen just once; the ten biggest clones take up about 1.5%. The sequenced material came from memory CD4+ T cells sorted from blood. The subset: CD45RA-negative fraction. Every receptor here comes from a man younger than 35 in good health.

The chain couples TRBV11-2 to TRBJ2-7; 11 bases fit TRBD1. V gave up 4 bases and J gave up 5 bases; unmatched junction bases: 10. Germline values: CDR1 SGHAT, CDR2 FQNNGV. The CDR3 runs 16 residues. CDR3 residues: CASSSLSRTGGHEQYF. CDR3 nucleotide sequence: TGTGCCAGCAGCTCCCTCTCCAGGACAGGGGGCCACGAGCAGTACTTC.

The chain links TRBV2 to TRBJ2-5; TRBD1 matches 7 bases. This CDR3 spans 16 amino acids. Germline CDR1 is SNHLY and CDR2 is FYNNEI. V lost 2 bases and J lost 0; bases outside the gene matches: 6. The CDR3 DNA reads TGTGCCAGCAGTGAACGGTCCAGGGGGAACCAAGAGACCCAGTACTTC. It codes for CASSERSRGNQETQYF. Full variable domain (missing parts from reference TRBV2 and TRBJ2-5): EPEVTQTPSHQVTQMGQEVILRCVPISNHLYFYWYRQILGQKVEFLVSFYNNEISEKSEIFDDQFSVERPDGSNFTLKIRSTKLEDSAMYFCASSERSRGNQETQYFGPGTRLLVL.

V gene TRBV5-1 combines with J gene TRBJ1-1; 7 bases are shared with TRBD1. The CDR3 has 14 residues. Trimming took 3 bases from V and 4 from J; bases not matched to a gene: 6. Germline CDR1 is SGHRS and CDR2 is YFSETQ. CDR3 in amino acids: CASSSRGLGTEAFF. CDR3 sequence (DNA): TGCGCCAGCAGCTCCAGGGGGTTGGGCACTGAAGCTTTCTTT.

This rearrangement joins TRBV30 to TRBJ1-2; D unclear. The CDR3 has 11 amino acids. Germline loops: CDR1 GTSNPN, CDR2 SVGIG (reference sequence). V was cut by 0 bases and J by 8 bases, with 7 bases left in between. CDR3 coding DNA: TGTGCCTGGAGTGTGTTGGCGGGCTACACCTTC. This sequence encodes CAWSVLAGYTF.

This clone was recorded once. The chain carries TRBV5-1 and TRBJ2-6, with TRBD2 matching over 11 bases. After removal of 4 bases from V and 2 bases from J, the junction contained 5 bases not matched to a gene. The CDR3 spans 17 residues. In germline, CDR1 is SGHRS, CDR2 YFSETQ. The CDR3 DNA reads TGCGCCAGCAGCGGTAGCGGGGGGGCTACTGGGGCCAACGTCCTGACTTTC. It yields the protein CASSGSGGATGANVLTF.

The chain is built from TRBV21-1 and TRBJ2-7; the table's D call TRBD2 went unverified against the DNA. TRBV21-1 constitutes a pseudogene. The CDR3 runs to 15 residues. This CDR3 is CASSKERERHDEQYF. CDR3 DNA sequence: TGTGCCAGCAGCAAAGAGCGTGAGAGGCACGACGAGCAGTACTTC.

This clone came up a few times. This chain joins TRBV28 and TRBJ1-5; 8 bases agree with TRBD1. V shed 2 bases, J shed 7 bases, and the junction held 13 bases outside the gene matches. The CDR3 sequence is 17 residues long. The germline V gene has CDR1 MDHEN and CDR2 SYDVKM. In DNA, the CDR3 is TGTGCCAGCAGTTTACTGATCGACAGGGGAGCAGGCCAGCCCCAGCATTTT. This gives the protein CASSLLIDRGAGQPQHF.

With respect to this clone: Other DNA sequences in this specimen translate into the identical CDR3. The chain joins TRBV19 to TRBJ2-3; TRBD2 might be the D (6 bases). The CDR3 is 14 residues long. V was trimmed by 1 base and J by 4 bases, leaving 9 bases between them. The germline V gene has CDR1 LNHDA and CDR2 SQIVND (reference sequence). The CDR3 loop is CASSIGRGADTQYF. CDR3 DNA sequence: TGTGCCAGTAGTATAGGGCGGGGAGCAGATACGCAGTATTTT.

The chain is built from TRBV6-1 and TRBJ1-4, with D perhaps matching TRBD1 (5 bases). This CDR3 region has 15 residues. Between the trimmed V and J ends, which lost 3 bases and 8 bases, there was a span of 16 bases. Germline CDR1 reads MNHNS; CDR2 reads SASEGT. The CDR3 loop is CASSEGRLLGEKLFF. CDR3 nucleotide sequence: TGTGCCAGCAGTGAGGGACGACTCCTTGGGGAAAAACTGTTTTTT.

The chain recombines TRBV11-2 with TRBJ2-1, with D possibly being TRBD1 or TRBD2 (5 bases each). Germline CDR1 reads SGHAT; CDR2 reads FQNNGV. The length of the CDR3 is 16 residues. V was pared by 5 bases and J by 7 bases, with 21 bases between. CDR3 in amino acids: CASSPKGVKRANEQFF. CDR3 DNA: TGTGCCAGCAGCCCTAAAGGGGTAAAGAGGGCTAATGAGCAGTTCTTC. The variable domain in full, with the rest retrieved from reference TRBV11-2 and TRBJ2-1, is EAGVAQSPRYKIIEKRQSVAFWCNPISGHATLYWYQQILGQGPKLLIQFQNNGVVDDSQLPKDRFSAERLKGVDSTLKIQPAKLEDSAVYLCASSPKGVKRANEQFFGPGTRLTVL.

This clone was detected only once. In DNA form, the CDR3 reads TGTGCCAGCGAAGGGGACAGGATTGCAACTAATGAAAAACTGTTTTTT. Its protein is CASEGDRIATNEKLFF. This chain uses TRBV2 with TRBJ1-4, with 8 bases matching TRBD1. CDR1 and CDR2 from the germline V gene are SNHLY and FYNNEI. The CDR3 runs 16 residues. With V trimmed by 8 bases and J by 0 bases, 8 bases remained unmatched. Variable domain in full (rest from reference TRBV2 and TRBJ1-4): EPEVTQTPSHQVTQMGQEVILRCVPISNHLYFYWYRQILGQKVEFLVSFYNNEISEKSEIFDDQFSVERPDGSNFTLKIRSTKLEDSAMYFCASEGDRIATNEKLFFGSGTQLSVL.

The rearrangement uses TRBV5-1 and TRBJ1-4; TRBD1 agrees at 11 bases. The J segment lost 0 bases and the V segment lost 5 bases, leaving 9 bases of the junction unmatched. Germline V gene data show CDR1 as SGHRS and CDR2 as YFSETQ. The CDR3 sequence is 18 residues long. CDR3 in amino acids: CASSDRDRGFSTNEKLFF. The CDR3, as DNA: TGCGCCAGCAGTGACCGGGACAGGGGGTTTTCAACTAATGAAAAACTGTTTTTT.

The chain is built from TRBV5-1 and TRBJ2-1, with 8 bases aligning to TRBD2. J was trimmed by 0 bases and V by 6 bases; bases with no gene match: 8. This CDR3 contains 16 residues. CDR1 is SGHRS and CDR2 is YFSETQ in the germline V gene. CDR3 DNA sequence: TGCGCCAGCATGGCGGGGGGCCCCAGCTCCTACAATGAGCAGTTCTTC. This sequence encodes CASMAGGPSSYNEQFF.

This sequence joins TRBV6-1 and TRBJ2-1, with 8 bases fitting TRBD1. The CDR3 extends over 15 amino acids. The J segment lost 0 bases and the V segment lost 6 bases, leaving 4 bases of the junction unmatched. Germline V lookup: CDR1 MNHNS, CDR2 SASEGT. The CDR3 spells CASSVDRVSYNEQFF. DNA for the CDR3: TGTGCCAGCAGCGTGGACAGGGTCTCCTACAATGAGCAGTTCTTC.

The chain combines TRBV5-6 with TRBJ2-3, with TRBD1 matching 8 bases. Germline V gene lookup returns CDR1 SGHDT and CDR2 YYEEEE. The J segment lost 4 bases and the V segment lost 2 bases, leaving 9 bases of the junction unmatched. The CDR3 consists of 16 residues. The CDR3 sequence is CASSFLTGDSADTQYF. The DNA for the CDR3 is TGTGCCAGCAGCTTTCTGACAGGGGATAGCGCAGATACGCAGTATTTT.

The chain has TRBV19 and TRBJ2-4; 8 bases are shared with TRBD1. CDR1 is LNHDA, CDR2 SQIVND, per germline (reference sequence). With 3 bases clipped from V and 12 bases from J, the junction kept 10 bases outside the gene matches. This CDR3 region has 14 residues. The CDR3, as DNA: TGTGCCAGTAGTATTGGCAGGGGGCAAGGTGATCAGTACTTC. It specifies CASSIGRGQGDQYF.

This chain links TRBV5-1 with TRBJ1-3; tentative D call: TRBD1 (6 bases). CDR1 and CDR2 (germline): SGHRS, YFSETQ. The length of the CDR3 is 16 residues. Trimming pared 4 bases from V and 4 bases from J, leaving 18 bases between. CDR3 region: CASSPRGLDVGNTIYF. Here the CDR3 DNA reads TGCGCCAGCAGCCCCAGGGGCTTGGATGTAGGAAACACCATATATTTT.

A word on this clone: One junction end does not reproduce the germline sequence, and a read error may be involved. This chain connects TRBV7-7 to TRBJ2-5; 7 bases agree with TRBD2. Germline CDR1 reads SSHAT; CDR2 reads FNYEAQ (reference sequence). This CDR3 contains 14 residues. CDR3 in amino acids: CASSAPGRGETQYF. The DNA for the CDR3 is TGTGCTAGCAGCGCCCCGGGGAGGGGAGAGACCCAGTACTTC.

This clone showed up just once. The gene calls are TRBV19 and TRBJ2-1; 14 bases line up with TRBD2. The CDR3 has 17 residues. V was pared by 5 bases and J by 5 bases, with 8 bases of the junction left unmatched. Germline values: CDR1 LNHDA, CDR2 SQIVND (reference sequence). The DNA of the CDR3 is TGTGCCAGTAGTCTAGGACTAGCGGGAGGTAGGGACAATGAGCAGTTCTTC. This codes for CASSLGLAGGRDNEQFF.

The V gene is TRBV2, the J gene TRBJ2-5; D may match TRBD1 or TRBD2 (5 bases each). Germline values: CDR1 SNHLY, CDR2 FYNNEI. V was clipped by 8 bases and J by 2 bases, with 18 bases between them. CDR3 length: 15 residues. The CDR3 nucleotides read TGTGCCAGCGGGACCGTGGGCACAGCTCAAGAGACCCAGTACTTC. This encodes CASGTVGTAQETQYF.

The table lists this clone with a few counts. This rearrangement joins TRBV5-8 to TRBJ2-2, with 10 bases identical to TRBD2. V trimming: 1 base; J trimming: 7 bases; junction bases outside the gene matches: 4. CDR1 and CDR2 from the germline V gene are SGHTS and YDEGEE. The length of the CDR3 is 15 residues. The CDR3 sequence is CASSLLAGVIGELFF. The DNA for the CDR3 is TGTGCCAGCAGCTTGCTAGCGGGAGTGATCGGGGAGCTGTTTTTT.

This clone was counted ten times or more. The chain recombines TRBV5-1 with TRBJ2-2, with 12 bases aligning to TRBD2. Germline V gene data show CDR1 as SGHRS and CDR2 as YFSETQ. J gave up 6 bases and V 4 bases, and 13 bases lay outside the gene matches. The CDR3 covers 18 residues. The CDR3 protein is CASSPVGKTSGSSGELFF. In nucleotides, the CDR3 is TGCGCCAGCAGCCCCGTGGGAAAGACTAGCGGGAGTTCCGGGGAGCTGTTTTTT.

The rearrangement joins TRBV25-1 to TRBJ2-1; D ambiguous. Germline CDR1 and CDR2: MGHDK and SYGVNS. V lost 0 bases, J lost 8 bases, and 14 bases lay in between. The CDR3 loop spans 15 amino acids. For the CDR3, the DNA is TGTGCCAGCAGTGAATACACGGCCTTATTCGATGAGCAGTTCTTC. This encodes CASSEYTALFDEQFF.

The rearrangement links TRBV7-9 to TRBJ2-5; 11 nucleotides line up with TRBD2. V lost 2 bases, J lost 3 bases, and 2 bases stayed unmatched. CDR3 length: 15 residues. Germline V lookup: CDR1 SEHNR, CDR2 FQNEAQ (reference sequence). The CDR3 sequence: CASSLRLAGKETQYF. CDR3 DNA sequence: TGTGCCAGCAGCTTAAGACTAGCGGGAAAAGAGACCCAGTACTTC.

This chain links TRBV6-1 with TRBJ2-7, with 9 nucleotides matching TRBD2. CDR1 is MNHNS and CDR2 is SASEGT in the germline V gene. This CDR3 comprises 14 residues. Trimming cost V 3 bases and J 6 bases; bases outside gene matches: 6. The CDR3 coding sequence is TGTGCCAGCAGTGAGCGGGGGGGAAGGGGCGAGCAGTACTTC. Translated: CASSERGGRGEQYF.

This clone turned up a few times. The rearrangement links TRBV15 to TRBJ1-3; perhaps TRBD1 as D (5 bases). The CDR3 has 16 residues. Trimming pared 7 bases from V and 0 bases from J, leaving 16 bases between. The germline gives CDR1 LNHNV, CDR2 YYDKDF (reference sequence). This CDR3 is CATNRRRGDSGNTIYF. The DNA for the CDR3 is TGTGCCACCAACCGCCGACGGGGGGACTCTGGAAACACCATATATTTT.

This clone appeared a single time. This chain connects TRBV2 to TRBJ1-6; tentatively, D is TRBD1 (5 bases). Germline V CDR1 and CDR2: SNHLY, FYNNEI. The CDR3 is made up of 16 amino acids. Trimming shortened V by 6 bases and J by 6 bases, and 18 bases separated the two germline ends. Here the CDR3 reads CASREEGRGSNSPLHF. CDR3 coding DNA: TGTGCCAGCAGGGAGGAGGGGCGGGGGAGTAATTCACCCCTCCACTTT.